The subject of this entry is one T cell receptor beta chain. This clone was seen only once. Its antigen is unknown. Within one base of it there is no much larger clone, and no base qualities were kept. In total, around 600 healthy bone marrow donors made up the cohort. At the time of sampling, every cohort member was nominally healthy, though immune exposures that went unrecorded were likely present. The donor tested CMV seronegative, placing the donor among the 350 or so seronegative members of the cohort. Every donor gave a peripheral blood sample, and the peripheral blood mononuclear cells from that sample were used for TCR beta sequencing. The Qiagen DNeasy Blood Extraction Kit was used to extract genomic DNA from the blood cell samples. Libraries were constructed by the immunoSEQ multiplex PCR assay. For the multiplex PCR, a mixture combining 60 forward primers for TCR Vbeta segments and 13 reverse primers for TCR Jbeta segments was used. The CDR3 region of rearranged TCR beta genes was amplified from genomic DNA by a multiplex PCR assay. The Illumina HiSeq System was used to sequence the amplified TCR beta libraries as 87-base-pair reads. From the authors' description of their analysis: A later analysis tallied roughly 78 million unique TCR beta chains across the 700 or so repertoires, and some 10 million of those chains were shared by two or more donors. A nearest-neighbor algorithm error-corrected the raw reads and collapsed the reads into unique sequences, merging closely related sequences to remove PCR and sequencing errors. To assign V, D and J gene segments, CDR3 sequences were aligned to IMGT reference sequences. Each retained sequence needed at least a six-nucleotide match to both a V gene segment and a J gene segment. Rearrangements were classified as productive when the CDR3 lacked stop codons and remained in frame with V and J, and all other rearrangements were classified as non-productive. CDR3 was defined according to IMGT convention as the region running from the second conserved V-encoded cysteine to the conserved J-encoded phenylalanine. In an earlier analysis of 550 to 650 of the donors, sequences lacking an unambiguous match to a single V gene segment were excluded. In an earlier analysis of approximately 550 of the donors, V segments were called functional above 56.7% productive rearrangements and were called segregating when the between-donor standard deviation exceeded 5%. To diagnose cytomegalovirus status from the catalog of TCR beta chain sequences, a statistical classification framework was built. In a later analysis, V and J genes were assigned by comparing TCR nucleotide sequences against IMGT/GENE-DB human TR gene sequences. In a later analysis, CDR3 sequences and most-parsimonious VDJ recombination scenarios were assigned using the TCRdist pipeline. In a later analysis, every TCR beta chain was defined by the combination of its CDR3 amino acid sequence and its V-gene family, and reads without a unique V-gene family were dropped. A later analysis removed nearly 600 highly shared, low-generation-probability nucleotide sequences to deal with suspected cross-contamination and a sequencing artifact. In a later analysis, a clonal expansion index was calculated for each public chain from normalized within-repertoire ranks of inferred template counts. Generation probabilities in a later analysis came from a VDJ recombination model fitted to out-of-frame rearrangements, and those results were checked against IGoR. In a later analysis, TCR-TCR, TCR-HLA and TCR-CMV co-occurrence was scored with hypergeometric tests, and a repertoire-size bias correction was applied to TCR pairs. In a later analysis, false discovery rates were estimated by permuting HLA or CMV assignments 20 times. In a later analysis, co-occurring TCRs were grouped using DBSCAN, and TCRdist sequence similarity was added for clustering within HLA-allele-positive subsets. Co-occurrence clustering excluded repertoires with fewer than 30,000 or more than 120,000 public chains, plus five with anomalous nucleotide sharing. This immuneACCESS table, as held by TCRdb, lists in-frame sequences with V and J called but not all clones. Of the missing ones, under half trace to an unresolved V gene in checked studies; the others have no known cause. For V, J and clone size, that table is used; D and trimming come from the DNA. A total of approximately 100,000 clones appear in this sample, more than 80% of them only once. Clones ranked in the top ten supply around 3.9% of the sample.

This specimen comes from a study of cytomegalovirus exposure and HLA in healthy donors (dated by TCRdb to the late 2010s). The study in broad terms: An earlier analysis of several hundred of the donors reported approximately 300 Gb of sequence data and around 100 million unique TCR beta sequences obtained from around 170 million T cells. Typing coverage differed by locus: A, B, C, DRB1 and DQB1 were typed in roughly 629-630 donors, DQA1 in about 510, DPA1 in over 600, and DPB1 in just under 480. The aim of the study was to test whether cataloging public T cell receptors could identify signatures of past pathogen exposure. A separate validation cohort of 100 to 150 different subjects was used in addition to the approximately 700-subject first cohort. The T cell repertoires of about 700 subjects were profiled by immunosequencing and related to cytomegalovirus serostatus. Donor age, sex, ethnicity and CMV serostatus were compiled together with the repertoire data. Rather than drawing on any new phenotypic data, the later analysis identified candidate immune exposures from TCR beta sequences and the way those sequences occurred across donors. To study patterns of TCR occurrence, a later analysis re-analyzed previously published TCR beta repertoires from around 700 donors and added high-resolution HLA genotyping. In an earlier analysis of a few hundred of the donors, high-throughput TCR beta sequencing was used to judge whether each TCR beta V gene segment behaved as functional or pseudogenic. The study combined high-throughput TCR immunosequencing, statistical association of individual TCRs with disease status, and machine learning to predict cytomegalovirus infection status. Approximately 300 gigabases of sequencing data and approximately 85 million unique TCR sequences were included in an early release covering about 620 HLA-typed donors. HLA typing included class I and class II loci at four-digit resolution. Roughly five DR-DQ haplotypes were treated as single units for association and clustering because of strong linkage in the cohort. Every discovery cohort repertoire had been produced on one sequencing platform. Across 300 to 400 genotyped donors of the cohort, an average of about 250,000 unique TCR beta nucleotide sequences per donor were sequenced, and roughly a sixth of those sequences were non-productive. Genome-wide SNP genotypes for about 65% of the roughly 670 donors were used in a later genetic analysis, which treated that subset as a discovery cohort. The genetic ancestry cluster associated with self-reported Caucasian donors included 65% to 90% of the roughly 400 genotyped donors. Overall study results and their limits: In the study, some 160 TCR beta chains were listed as associated with cytomegalovirus. A further reported finding was that TCR beta sequences accurately predicted the HLA-A and HLA-B alleles for most subjects in the first cohort. When HLA alleles, especially DR and DQ, strongly co-occurred, attributing TCR associations to individual alleles was difficult. Most CMV-associated TCR beta chains appeared to be HLA-restricted in a later analysis, and the HLA associations seemed to be driven largely by CMV exposure. Sequencing depth was assumed to be roughly uniform across donors in the presence/absence analyses, though that assumption may not hold. According to the authors, the approach could potentially be generalized to other disease states and immunological phenotypes. Broadly in line with IMGT annotations, most TCR beta V segments showed up in productive rearrangements about 87% or about 30% of the time in an earlier analysis of 587 of the donors. Because the 87-base-pair reads could not distinguish some IMGT-functional V segments, including TRBV6-2 and TRBV6-3, those segments were excluded. According to a later analysis, TCR association rates differed among HLA loci, with DRB1 alleles showing the most associated TCRs and HLA-C alleles showing the fewest. In a later analysis, several top co-occurrence clusters were reported to appear linked to parvovirus B19, influenza, CMV and Epstein-Barr virus. Correlated functional status among segregating V segments might be attributable to linkage disequilibrium, but an unknown experimental factor could not be ruled out. In vitro tests confirmed that a few of the cytomegalovirus-associated TCR beta chains recognize cytomegalovirus antigens. Compared with equally common non-associated chains, HLA-associated TCR beta chains in a later analysis were more clonally expanded and had lower generation probabilities. Immune exposure information for the cohort was limited to CMV serostatus. The classifier was reported to diagnose cytomegalovirus status with high specificity and sensitivity in both the original and validation cohorts. A cluster of highly shared sequence variants was judged likely to be a technical artifact of the sequencing pipeline. Only TCR beta chains were sequenced in this cohort, and the absence of alpha or paired-chain data limited detectable features. While some public TCRs were present in many individuals, most TCR sequences turned up only very rarely across donors. At a false discovery rate of 0.05, a later analysis linked around 15,000 TCR beta sequences to specific HLA alleles. A later genetic analysis reported fewer N-insertions in productive TCRs among donors in an Asian-associated ancestry cluster than the roughly 650-donor mean. The earlier analysis of almost 600 of the donors excluded fewer than 20 rarely observed V segments, including chromosome 9 orphons, because counts were too low. Because HLA typing was missing for some donors at each locus, association tests included only the typed subset. V-gene and J-gene trimming of TCR beta chains was associated with a missense DCLRE1C variant in a later genetic analysis, and the association was replicated in an independent cohort.

Taken from the germline V gene (reference sequence), the CDR1 and CDR2 loops are SEHNR and FQNEAQ. Clipping removes 8 bases from V and 5 bases from J, with 8 as the unmatched junction base count. The CDR3, cysteine through phenylalanine, is 13 amino acids long. Only the CDR3 part of the read is kept: 39 bases, read in frame from the first base. The sequence was collected from a man aged 30 to 45 in good health and CMV-seronegative. The sequence links TRBV7-9 to TRBJ2-7, with TRBD2 identical over 8 junction bases. Sequenced: PBMCs. CDR3 loop: CASGSGRTHEQYF. The DNA sequence follows: TGTGCCAGCGGAAGCGGGAGAACCCACGAGCAGTACTTC. With the portions outside the CDR3 filled from the reference TRBV7-9 and TRBJ2-7 genes, the complete variable region becomes DTGVSQNPRHKITKRGQNVTFRCDPISEHNRLYWYRQTLGQGPEFLTYFQNEAQLEKSRLLSDRFSAERPKGSFSTLEIQRTEQGDSAMYLCASGSGRTHEQYFGPGTRLTVT.